This T cell receptor (beta chain) was observed in a study of CD8+ T cells in alopecia areata. Reverse transcription of extracted RNA yielded cDNA, which provided the sequencing template. Clones were sequenced by immunoSEQ multiplex PCR, and TCRdb holds only the in-frame ones, with some missing. The sample yields over 100,000 clones, about 50% seen once. The sample's treatment: oral pan-JAK inhibitor, 5-10 mg twice daily. V was clipped by 2 bases and J by 6 bases, with 19 bases between them. Per germline, CDR1 GTSNPN and CDR2 SVGIG (reference sequence). This CDR3 comprises 15 residues. This chain joins TRBV30 and TRBJ1-1; D may be TRBD1 (5 bases). Here the sequenced sample was CD4+ T cells sorted from blood, taken at week 4, from a patient treated with tofacitinib. This clonotype was sampled from a human donor with alopecia areata. The DNA for the CDR3 is TGTGCCTGGAGTTTGACAGTCATGGCTAGGGCTGAAGCTTTCTTT. It encodes CAWSLTVMARAEAFF.